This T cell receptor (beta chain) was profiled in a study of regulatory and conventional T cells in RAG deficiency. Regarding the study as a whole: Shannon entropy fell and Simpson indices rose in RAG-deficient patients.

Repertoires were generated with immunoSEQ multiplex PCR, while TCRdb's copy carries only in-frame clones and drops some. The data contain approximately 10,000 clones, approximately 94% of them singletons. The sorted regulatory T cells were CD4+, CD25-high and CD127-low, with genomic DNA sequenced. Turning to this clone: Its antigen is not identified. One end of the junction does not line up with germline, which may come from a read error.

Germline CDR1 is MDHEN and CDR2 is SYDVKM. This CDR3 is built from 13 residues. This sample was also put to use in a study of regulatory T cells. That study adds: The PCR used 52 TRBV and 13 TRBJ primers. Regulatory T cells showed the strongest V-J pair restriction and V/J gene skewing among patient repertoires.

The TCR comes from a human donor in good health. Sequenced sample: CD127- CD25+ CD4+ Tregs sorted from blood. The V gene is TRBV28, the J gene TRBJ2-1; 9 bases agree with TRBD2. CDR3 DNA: TGTGCCAGCAGTTTCTACCGCGGGGGGGCGTCCGTCTTC. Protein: CASSFYRGGASVF.